A selection of T cell receptor beta chains follows, all from one sample in a study of OX40 agonist ivuxolimab in advanced cancers. Sequencing was performed with immunoSEQ multiplex PCR; in TCRdb, only in-frame clones are kept and a portion is missing. The table shows about 46,000 clones, with around 89% occurring only once. The sequencing here drew on CD4+ or CD8+ T cells sorted from blood, taken in a trial of the OX40 agonist ivuxolimab. The receptors derive from an adult with an advanced solid tumor such as melanoma, head and neck, liver or kidney cancer. The CDR3 runs from the conserved cysteine through the conserved F or W. The D gene is left open where the match is weak. Expanded clones get a size class; other rows say once, few or many, or leave the size out.

V	size	D	J	CDR3	DNA
TRBV9	.	.	TRBJ1-3	CASSINRGSGNTIYF	TGTGCCAGCAGCATTAATCGGGGCTCTGGAAACACCATATATTTT
TRBV6-5	once	TRBD1	TRBJ2-2	CASERTGGPGELFF	TGTGCCAGCGAGAGGACAGGGGGGCCCGGGGAGCTGTTTTTT
TRBV9	.	TRBD2	TRBJ2-7	CASSASSGARVYEQYF	TGTGCCAGCAGCGCAAGTAGCGGGGCCAGGGTCTACGAGCAGTACTTC
TRBV30	.	.	TRBJ1-1	CAWEAGARTEAFF	TGTGCCTGGGAGGCGGGGGCACGGACTGAAGCTTTCTTT
TRBV9	few	TRBD1	TRBJ2-5	CASSGRQGQETQYF	TGTGCCAGCAGCGGGAGACAGGGGCAAGAGACCCAGTACTTC
TRBV5-6	.	.	TRBJ2-3	CASSLVTPDTQYF	TGTGCCAGCAGCTTGGTCACCCCAGATACGCAGTATTTT
TRBV25-1	.	.	TRBJ2-1	CASSFGSYRQFF	TGTGCCAGCAGTTTTGGGTCTTACCGACAGTTCTTC
TRBV9	.	.	TRBJ2-3	CASSVYPSTDTQYF	TGTGCCAGCAGCGTATATCCTAGCACAGATACGCAGTATTTT
TRBV5-4	.	TRBD2	TRBJ2-1	CASSDPRIAGGHEQFF	TGTGCCAGCAGCGACCCGCGGATAGCGGGAGGACATGAGCAGTTCTTC
TRBV4-1	.	.	TRBJ1-1	CASSQATGSNTEAFF	TGCGCCAGCAGCCAAGCGACAGGTTCGAACACTGAAGCTTTCTTT
TRBV13	.	TRBD2	TRBJ2-1	CASSSSGLAGNNEQFF	TGTGCCAGCAGCTCCTCAGGACTAGCGGGCAACAATGAGCAGTTCTTC
TRBV28	.	.	TRBJ2-5	CASSHTLTEETQYF	TGTGCCAGCAGCCACACACTCACGGAGGAGACCCAGTACTTC
TRBV5-4	.	.	TRBJ1-5	CASSLGPSNQPQHF	TGTGCCAGCAGCTTAGGACCGAGCAATCAGCCCCAGCATTTT
TRBV11-2	once	TRBD1	TRBJ2-7	CASSSVGQYRGDDEQYF	TGTGCCAGCAGCTCAGTCGGTCAGTACAGGGGAGACGACGAGCAGTACTTC
TRBV7-2	.	.	TRBJ2-5	CASSLAGSQETQYF	TGTGCCAGCAGCTTAGCGGGATCTCAAGAGACCCAGTACTTC